This note documents a single T cell receptor (beta chain) sequence. Its antigen remains unidentified. The same CDR3 can be traced to other DNA sequences in this sample. The source of the sample is a study of cytomegalovirus exposure and HLA in healthy donors. Study-level information: Sequencing of about 179 million T cells in an earlier analysis found around 110 million unique TCR beta sequences.

Whole-study findings and limits: Being productive about 90% or about 30% of the time was typical of most TCR beta V segments in an earlier analysis.

Trimming took 6 bases from V and 0 from J, leaving 12 bases between them. This CDR3 has 14 residues. The V gene's germline CDR1 is WNHNN and CDR2 SYGVQD (reference sequence). PCR was performed using 60 Vbeta and 13 Jbeta primers. The repertoire was sequenced with immunoSEQ multiplex PCR; TCRdb's copy has only in-frame clones and lacks some. The sample records about 160,000 clones, around 68% being singletons. The chain links TRBV10-1 to TRBJ2-7, with D maybe TRBD1 (6 bases). Specimen: PBMCs. The clonotype was recovered from a woman between 35 and 50 years old in good health and CMV-seropositive. As DNA, the CDR3 is TGCGCCAGCAGAGATCAGGGGAGCTCCTACGAGCAGTACTTC. Amino acid sequence: CASRDQGSSYEQYF.